This TCR beta chain originates from a study of identifying expanded T cells in peripheral blood. General study points: Over about two and four weeks, about 15 and 19 clones changed, versus 1.2 between replicates. Across healthy donors, higher total template counts meant significantly greater approximately two-week count variance.

This table comes from immunoSEQ multiplex PCR, and its TCRdb copy is limited to in-frame clones, with some not included. The sample lists roughly 92,000 clones, more than 70% occurring once. No infections or other immune events were documented during collection. The CDR3 loop spans 14 amino acids. V dropped 2 bases and J dropped 7 bases, with 14 bases sitting between them. CDR1 and CDR2 (germline): MNHEY, SVGAGI. Turning to this clone: Its antigen is undetermined.

The TCR sequence derives from a person between 18 and 69 years old in good health. The chain couples TRBV6-5 to TRBJ1-2, with a weak D call TRBD1 (5 bases). Sequencing was carried out using blood. The CDR3 DNA is TGTGCCAGCAGTTACGGATCTCGGGGGGTTGGCTACACCTTC. This gives the protein CASSYGSRGVGYTF.